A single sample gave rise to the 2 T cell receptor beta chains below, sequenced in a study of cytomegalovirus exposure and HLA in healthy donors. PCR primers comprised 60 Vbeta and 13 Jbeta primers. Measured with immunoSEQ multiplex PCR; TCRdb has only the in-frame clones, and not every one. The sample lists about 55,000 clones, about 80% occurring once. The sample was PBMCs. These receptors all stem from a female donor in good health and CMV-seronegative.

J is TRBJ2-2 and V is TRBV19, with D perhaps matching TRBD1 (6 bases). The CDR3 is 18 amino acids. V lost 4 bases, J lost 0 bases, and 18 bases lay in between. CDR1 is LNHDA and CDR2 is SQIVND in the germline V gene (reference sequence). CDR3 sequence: CASSTEVYWGPNTGELFF. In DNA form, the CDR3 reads TGTGCCAGTAGTACCGAGGTATACTGGGGGCCGAACACCGGGGAGCTGTTTTTT.

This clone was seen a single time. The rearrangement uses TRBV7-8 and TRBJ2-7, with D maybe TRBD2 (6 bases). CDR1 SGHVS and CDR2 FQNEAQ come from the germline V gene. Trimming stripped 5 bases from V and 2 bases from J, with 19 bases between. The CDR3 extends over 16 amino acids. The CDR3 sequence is CASSTVGGTQTYEQYF. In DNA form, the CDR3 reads TGTGCCAGCAGCACTGTGGGGGGTACCCAAACCTACGAGCAGTACTTC.